The 12 T cell receptor beta chains listed next were all sequenced from one sample in a study of blood T cell repertoires in COVID-19. Profiling relied on immunoSEQ multiplex PCR, and the TCRdb table lists in-frame clones only, not all of them. The sample lists about 39,000 clones, 90% to 95% occurring once. Sequenced sample: peripheral blood. Receptor source: a man aged 50-60 years with active COVID-19.

J is TRBJ1-2 and V is TRBV29-1, with 8 bases lining up with TRBD1. In germline, CDR1 is SQVTM, CDR2 ANQGSEA. The CDR3 contains 15 residues. Trimming removed 3 bases from V and 0 bases from J; junction bases left unmatched: 6. The DNA of the CDR3 is TGCAGCGTTGAGGACAGGGCAAACACTAACTATGGCTACACCTTC. Translation gives CSVEDRANTNYGYTF.

This clone has just a few counts. The gene calls are TRBV5-1 and TRBJ2-3; 9 nucleotides line up with TRBD2. The trim removed 4 bases at V and 6 bases at J, leaving 9 bases unmatched. CDR3 length equals 15 residues. CDR1 is SGHRS, CDR2 YFSETQ, per germline. This CDR3 is CASSHLRGGADTQYF. The CDR3 DNA is TGCGCCAGCAGCCACCTGCGGGGGGGCGCTGATACGCAGTATTTT.

About this clone itself: Other DNA sequences in this specimen translate into the identical CDR3. The rearrangement joins TRBV7-9 to TRBJ2-1, with TRBD2 matching over 13 bases. The V gene end was trimmed by 5 bases and the J gene end by 9 bases; junction bases not matched to a gene: 4. Per germline, CDR1 SEHNR and CDR2 FQNEAQ (reference sequence). This CDR3 spans 14 amino acids. The CDR3 region has the DNA TGTGCCAGCAGCCCAGGACTAGCGGGGGTTGAGCAGTTCTTC. It yields the protein CASSPGLAGVEQFF.

This clone has only one observation. The chain recombines TRBV5-1 with TRBJ1-3; 11 nucleotides agree with TRBD1. CDR3 size: 16 residues. The germline CDR1 and CDR2 sequences are SGHRS and YFSETQ. V trimming: 5 bases; J trimming: 2 bases; junction bases outside the gene matches: 6. The CDR3 region is CASSQGQGVAGNTIYF. For the CDR3, the DNA is TGCGCCAGCAGTCAGGGACAGGGGGTCGCTGGAAACACCATATATTTT.

The chain combines TRBV18 with TRBJ1-2; unclear D gene. Germline CDR1 KGHSH, CDR2 LQKENI. The V end was cut by 3 bases, the J end by 7 bases, with 21 bases between. This CDR3 region has 16 residues. The CDR3 coding sequence is TGTGCCAGCTCACCGGCCCAGATTCAGCCGCCAGGTGGCTACACCTTC. Protein: CASSPAQIQPPGGYTF.

This clone was detected only once. This rearrangement joins TRBV4-3 to TRBJ2-7, with TRBD2 as a possible D gene (5 bases). Trimming left V 0 bases short and J 4 bases short, with 10 bases between. Germline-derived CDR1 and CDR2 are LGHNA and YSLEER. The CDR3 is 14 residues long. The CDR3 nucleotides read TGCGCCAGCAGCCAAGATCCCCGCGGGTACGAGCAGTACTTC. Translated, it gives CASSQDPRGYEQYF.

This chain connects TRBV9 to TRBJ2-1; 14 bases are shared with TRBD2. The CDR3 is 15 amino acids. With 2 bases clipped from V and 6 bases from J, the junction kept 1 base outside the gene matches. CDR1 and CDR2 from the germline V gene are SGDLS and YYNGEE. The CDR3 sequence is CASSVGLAGGNEQFF. CDR3 nucleotide sequence: TGTGCCAGCAGCGTCGGACTAGCGGGAGGCAATGAGCAGTTCTTC. The full variable domain, with the rest looked up from reference TRBV9 and TRBJ2-1, is DSGVTQTPKHLITATGQRVTLRCSPRSGDLSVYWYQQSLDQGLQFLIQYYNGEERAKGNILERFSAQQFPDLHSELNLSSLELGDSALYFCASSVGLAGGNEQFFGPGTRLTVL.

V usage is TRBV5-6 and J usage is TRBJ1-5; D is possibly TRBD1 (6 bases). The germline V gene encodes CDR1 SGHDT and CDR2 YYEEEE. The CDR3 is made up of 16 amino acids. With 0 bases removed from V and 4 bases from J, the gap between germline ends came to 14 bases. The CDR3 reads CASSLGPPGHNQPQHF. The CDR3 bases are TGTGCCAGCAGCTTGGGGCCTCCGGGACATAATCAGCCCCAGCATTTT.

This clone has only a few counts. This chain connects TRBV7-9 to TRBJ1-4; 7 bases align to TRBD1. Germline CDR1 reads SEHNR; CDR2 reads FQNEAQ (reference sequence). The CDR3 runs 14 residues. V lost 5 bases to trimming and J lost 6 bases; unmatched junction nucleotides: 6. The CDR3 DNA reads as TGTGCCAGCAGCACCCCTGGGACAGATGAAAAACTGTTTTTT. This codes for CASSTPGTDEKLFF.

The chain recombines TRBV2 with TRBJ1-5, with 7 bases fitting TRBD1. With 8 bases clipped from V and 9 bases from J, the junction kept 10 bases outside the gene matches. This CDR3 comprises 13 residues. The germline V gene has CDR1 SNHLY and CDR2 FYNNEI. The CDR3 here is CASSGTENGPQHF. The CDR3 nucleotides read TGTGCCAGCTCCGGGACAGAGAACGGGCCCCAGCATTTT. The full variable domain, with the rest looked up from reference TRBV2 and TRBJ1-5, is EPEVTQTPSHQVTQMGQEVILRCVPISNHLYFYWYRQILGQKVEFLVSFYNNEISEKSEIFDDQFSVERPDGSNFTLKIRSTKLEDSAMYFCASSGTENGPQHFGDGTRLSIL.

The rearrangement joins TRBV4-2 to TRBJ2-1; 7 bases align to TRBD2. Germline V gene lookup returns CDR1 LGHNA and CDR2 YNFKEQ. CDR3 size: 15 residues. Trimming cost V 1 base and J 5 bases; bases outside gene matches: 5. The CDR3 DNA is TGTGCCAGCAGCCAAGTGGCGGGAGTAAACAATGAGCAGTTCTTC. This codes for CASSQVAGVNNEQFF.

J is TRBJ2-1 and V is TRBV2; 11 nucleotides agree with TRBD2. The CDR3 contains 15 residues. The V gene's germline CDR1 is SNHLY and CDR2 FYNNEI. Unmatched junction bases numbered 2, after V lost 5 bases and J lost 2 bases. The CDR3: CASSTGLAAYNEQFF. The CDR3 DNA sequence: TGTGCCAGCAGTACGGGACTAGCGGCCTACAATGAGCAGTTCTTC.